This paragraph covers one T cell receptor beta chain sequence. How the authors handled the data: Estimates of nucleated cell counts were drawn from the amplification of reference gene primers. Method: immunoSEQ multiplex PCR; TCRdb's copy keeps in-frame clones and lacks some. Clone size and V and J calls were adopted from that table, with D and trimming inferred from the DNA. The data contain fewer than 200,000 clones, around 83% of them singletons. This record comes from a study of blood T cell repertoires in COVID-19. The wider study: Specimens from acute and convalescent COVID-19 originated in the United States, Italy and Spain. Sources were T cells, B-cell-depleted T cells, or PBMCs; the material itself was cDNA or gDNA.

CDR1 is SGHTA, CDR2 FQGNSA, per germline. The CDR3 extends over 14 amino acids. Trimming shortened V by 0 bases and J by 0 bases, and 4 bases separated the two germline ends. The material sequenced was peripheral blood. The rearrangement links TRBV7-2 to TRBJ2-3; D is unclear. This clonotype was sampled from a woman aged 70-85 years who had recovered from COVID-19. CDR3 in DNA: TGTGCCAGCAGCTTAGCCGGTAGCACAGATACGCAGTATTTT. Protein product: CASSLAGSTDTQYF. Filled out from reference TRBV7-2 and TRBJ2-3, the complete variable domain reads GAGVSQSPSNKVTEKGKDVELRCDPISGHTALYWYRQSLGQGLEFLIYFQGNSAPDKSGLPSDRFSAERTGGSVSTLTIQRTQQEDSAVYLCASSLAGSTDTQYFGPGTRLTVL.